The rows below give T cell receptor beta chains drawn from one sample of a study of siplizumab effects on memory and regulatory T cells. Data came from immunoSEQ multiplex PCR; TCRdb stores just in-frame clones and leaves some out. The table includes about 68,000 clones, just over 90% detected once. The sample was CD8+ T cells sorted from blood. Receptors originate from a human donor in good health. The CDR3 runs from the conserved cysteine through the conserved F or W. The order of the fields is D gene, J gene, clone size, V gene, CDR3 DNA, CDR3 protein. D genes are given only for firm matches. Rows may omit the clone size; those that give it use once, few, many or a size class.

TRBD1	TRBJ1-1	-	TRBV19	TGTGCCAGTACCACAGGGGGGAACACTGAAGCTTTCTTT	CASTTGGNTEAFF
TRBD1	TRBJ1-1	-	TRBV5-1	TGCGCCAGCAGTTCCGGGACAGTCTCTCCTGAAGCTTTCTTT	CASSSGTVSPEAFF
TRBD1	TRBJ1-1	-	TRBV7-8	TGTGCCAGCAGATGGACGACAGGGTCCGGCACTGAAGCTTTCTTT	CASRWTTGSGTEAFF
-	TRBJ2-3	-	TRBV9	TGTGCCAGCAGCGTAGGGGGGATCACTGTTTCTGGGGCAGATACGCAGTATTTT	CASSVGGITVSGADTQYF
-	TRBJ2-3	-	TRBV15	TGTGCCACCAGCAGGACGGGAATGGGCGGGGGCGGAGATACGCAGTATTTT	CATSRTGMGGGGDTQYF
-	TRBJ1-4	-	TRBV11-2	TGTGCCAGCAGCTTATCTGGGACTTCAGGGGAAAAACTGTTTTTT	CASSLSGTSGEKLFF
TRBD1	TRBJ1-1	-	TRBV5-6	TGTGCCAGCAGCTTGACCCGGACAGGGGAGGCTGAAGCTTTCTTT	CASSLTRTGEAEAFF
-	TRBJ1-3	few	TRBV6-5	TGTGCCAGCAGTTATCAGGGAGCCGGAAACACCATATATTTT	CASSYQGAGNTIYF
TRBD1	TRBJ1-3	-	TRBV19	TGTGCCAGTAGTAAGGATGCTCCGGGACAGGGAGACGTCCCCATATATTTT	CASSKDAPGQGDVPIYF
-	TRBJ1-2	-	TRBV6-5	TGTGCCAGCAGCCCAGGAGTGACCGGCCCCACCTTC	CASSPGVTGPTF
TRBD1	TRBJ1-2	-	TRBV28	TGTGCCAGCAGGGGATTACAGGGGGAACATGGCTACACCTTC	CASRGLQGEHGYTF
TRBD2	TRBJ2-1	-	TRBV19	TGTGCCAGTAGCTTTAGCGGGGGGGTCTACAATGAGCAGTTCTTC	CASSFSGGVYNEQFF
TRBD1	TRBJ1-2	-	TRBV4-3	TGCGCCAGCAGCCAAGCTGGGTGGGGACAGGGCTTAACTAACTATGGCTACACCTTC	CASSQAGWGQGLTNYGYTF
-	TRBJ2-2	-	TRBV21-1	TGTGCCAGCAGCCTAGGACAGGCAAACAACACCGGGGAGCTGTTTTTT	CASSLGQANNTGELFF
-	TRBJ1-2	-	TRBV19	TGTGCCAGTAGTATATCCTCGGGGACAAACTATGGCTACACCTTC	CASSISSGTNYGYTF
-	TRBJ1-4	-	TRBV19	TGTGCCAGTAGTATCGAAGGGACGAGGGAGGAAAAACTGTTTTTT	CASSIEGTREEKLFF
-	TRBJ2-4	-	TRBV9	TGTGCCAGCAGCGCGCGCTGGGGGGAGGAAGCCAAAAACATTCAGTACTTC	CASSARWGEEAKNIQYF
TRBD1	TRBJ2-7	-	TRBV11-3	TGTGCCAGCAGCCCGGGACAGGCCTACGAGCAGTACTTC	CASSPGQAYEQYF
-	TRBJ2-1	-	TRBV5-1	TGCGCCAGCAGCCTGGGACCGGCGAATGAGCAGTTCTTC	CASSLGPANEQFF
-	TRBJ2-5	-	TRBV6-5	TGTGCCAGCAGTTACTTCGGGGAGACGGAGACCCAGTACTTC	CASSYFGETETQYF
-	TRBJ2-1	-	TRBV29-1	TGCAGCGTTGGACTATATGAGCAGTTCTTC	CSVGLYEQFF
-	TRBJ2-3	-	TRBV5-1	TGCGCCAGCACCGAGCCCACTAGCACAGATACGCAGTATTTT	CASTEPTSTDTQYF
TRBD2	TRBJ2-1	-	TRBV2	TGTGCCAGCAGTGGGGTTCTAGCGGTATACAATGAGCAGTTCTTC	CASSGVLAVYNEQFF
-	TRBJ2-3	-	TRBV10-3	TGTGCCATCAGTCCGGACCGCGGTTACACAGATACGCAGTATTTT	CAISPDRGYTDTQYF
-	TRBJ2-2	medium-sized	TRBV6-1	TGTGCCAGCAGTGAAATGAAGGGTGTAGGAACCGGGGAGCTGTTTTTT	CASSEMKGVGTGELFF
-	TRBJ2-7	-	TRBV7-9	TGTGCCAGCAGCTTAGCGCCTGTCAGTCGGTCATCCTACGAGCAGTACTTC	CASSLAPVSRSSYEQYF
-	TRBJ1-6	-	TRBV27	TGTGCCAGCAGTTTAGAGGCTGACTATAATTCACCCCTCCACTTT	CASSLEADYNSPLHF
TRBD1	TRBJ2-7	-	TRBV19	TGTGCCAGTAGTATGACAGGGTATGCCTACGAGCAGTACTTC	CASSMTGYAYEQYF
-	TRBJ1-2	-	TRBV13	TGTGCCAGCAGCTCCCCGGACAGTTTCCCCTATGGCTACACCTTC	CASSSPDSFPYGYTF
-	TRBJ1-4	-	TRBV7-9	TGTGCCAGCAGTCCGAACCCCGGGACACAAACTAATGAAAAACTGTTTTTT	CASSPNPGTQTNEKLFF
TRBD1	TRBJ2-7	-	TRBV5-8	TGTGCCAGCAGCTGGGGGACAGGGAAATACGAGCAGTACTTC	CASSWGTGKYEQYF
-	TRBJ1-5	-	TRBV6-5	TGTGCCAGCAGTTTAGGGGCGGGCAATCAGCCCCAGCATTTT	CASSLGAGNQPQHF
TRBD2	TRBJ2-5	-	TRBV10-1	TGCGCCAGCAGTGAGTCAGGACTAGGGGAGACCCAGTACTTC	CASSESGLGETQYF
-	TRBJ2-1	-	TRBV2	TGTGCCAGCAGTGTTTTGACATTCAATGAGCAGTTCTTC	CASSVLTFNEQFF
-	TRBJ2-2	-	TRBV28	TGTGCCAGCAGTCTTCGGACGGGTACCGGGGAGCTGTTTTTT	CASSLRTGTGELFF
TRBD1	TRBJ2-3	-	TRBV27	TGTGCCAGCAGTTTATCGGGACAGGGTGCGGGGACAGATACGCAGTATTTT	CASSLSGQGAGTDTQYF
-	TRBJ2-5	-	TRBV6-5	TGTGCCAGCAGTTACTCGCAGGGGGGGAAAGAGACCCAGTACTTC	CASSYSQGGKETQYF
-	TRBJ1-1	-	TRBV30	TGTGCCTGGAATATCGGGGGGCCGAACACTGAAGCTTTCTTT	CAWNIGGPNTEAFF
-	TRBJ2-7	-	TRBV19	TGTGCCAGTAGTGTCCGGGACACGAGCTCCTACGAGCAGTACTTC	CASSVRDTSSYEQYF
-	TRBJ1-2	few	TRBV4-3	TGCGCCAGCAGCCAAGACAGGGTTTATGGCTACACCTTC	CASSQDRVYGYTF
TRBD1	TRBJ1-5	few	TRBV9	TGTGCCAGCAGCGTAGGAGGGGGCTTCAATCAGCCCCAGCATTTT	CASSVGGGFNQPQHF
-	TRBJ1-6	-	TRBV19	TGTGCCGCCAGGGCGGGGAATTCACCCCTCCACTTT	CAARAGNSPLHF
TRBD2	TRBJ2-2	once	TRBV11-3	TGTGCCAGCAGCTTGCGGGGGGGCCGTACCGGGGAGCTGTTTTTT	CASSLRGGRTGELFF
TRBD1	TRBJ1-6	-	TRBV11-2	TGTGCCAGCAGCTTAGAAGGGACAGGCTATAATTCACCCCTCCACTTT	CASSLEGTGYNSPLHF
-	TRBJ2-7	-	TRBV7-9	TGTGCCAGCAGCTTGTCCCAGGCCTACGAGCAGTACTTC	CASSLSQAYEQYF
TRBD2	TRBJ2-3	-	TRBV28	TGTGCCAGCAGCCGCGTCCCGGGACTAGCGTATTCGTTGGGCGATACGCAGTATTTT	CASSRVPGLAYSLGDTQYF
-	TRBJ2-1	-	TRBV13	TGTGCCAGCAGCTCCACGAGCGGCTCCTACAATGAGCAGTTCTTC	CASSSTSGSYNEQFF
-	TRBJ1-6	-	TRBV27	TGTGCCAGCAGTTTAGGAGAGATCAATAATTCACCCCTCCACTTT	CASSLGEINNSPLHF
TRBD2	TRBJ2-7	-	TRBV7-2	TGTGCCAGCAGCTTAGGCCTAGCGGGGACCTACGAGCAGTACTTC	CASSLGLAGTYEQYF
-	TRBJ2-7	-	TRBV14	TGTGCCAGCAGCCGAAACCAGTACGAGCAGTACTTC	CASSRNQYEQYF
-	TRBJ1-2	once	TRBV29-1	TGCAGCGTTGAGGCTCCGTACTCTTATGGCTACACCTTC	CSVEAPYSYGYTF
-	TRBJ2-7	-	TRBV7-8	TGTGCCAGCAGCCCCCGGGCAGGGGCCAACGAGCAGTACTTC	CASSPRAGANEQYF
TRBD1	TRBJ2-5	-	TRBV9	TGTGCCAGCAGCACCGGGACAGGGGAAGAGACCCAGTACTTC	CASSTGTGEETQYF